These 13 T cell receptor beta chains came from one sample sequenced in a study of a mutant IDH1 vaccine in newly diagnosed glioma. Using immunoSEQ multiplex PCR, the repertoire was profiled, and TCRdb retains in-frame clones only, with some absent. Among some 23,000 clones, about 70% were seen once, and the ten largest hold more than 9.5%. Time point specified: week 11, during vaccination. In every dose of vaccine, 300 ug of mutant IDH1 20-mer peptide was given alongside topical imiquimod. For these receptors, no antigen is known. Material: peripheral blood mononuclear cells (PBMCs), obtained from a glioma patient whose treatment included an IDH1 peptide vaccine. Receptors originate from a young man with glioma. Some clones in this sample may be carry-over from other donors' samples.

This chain links TRBV6-1 with TRBJ1-1; 7 nucleotides match TRBD1. The CDR3 contains 16 residues. The trim removed 3 bases at V and 4 bases at J, leaving 11 bases unmatched. CDR1 is MNHNS and CDR2 is SASEGT in the germline V gene. In nucleotides, the CDR3 is TGTGCCAGCAGTGAGACAGGGTCCGGCCGCGGCACTGAAGCTTTCTTT. This codes for CASSETGSGRGTEAFF.

The chain combines TRBV2 with TRBJ1-1, with D maybe TRBD1 (6 bases). This CDR3 has 15 amino acids. Trimming left V 1 base short and J 8 bases short, with 17 bases between. The germline V gene has CDR1 SNHLY and CDR2 FYNNEI. The CDR3 nucleotides read TGTGCCAGCAGTGAAGGAATAGGACAGAGGAAGGAAGCTTTCTTT. Translated: CASSEGIGQRKEAFF.

This clone was seen just once. The V and J genes are TRBV10-3 and TRBJ1-2; D may be TRBD1 (5 bases). The germline V gene has CDR1 ENHRY and CDR2 SYGVKD. V lost 3 bases and J lost 6, with 14 bases in between. The CDR3 loop spans 14 amino acids. The CDR3 DNA follows: TGTGCCATCAGTGAACGAGAGGGGAGGGATGGCTACACCTTC. Encoded protein: CAISEREGRDGYTF.

The rearrangement joins TRBV11-2 to TRBJ2-3; 11 bases line up with TRBD2. Germline V lookup: CDR1 SGHAT, CDR2 FQNNGV. The CDR3 length is 17 residues. Trimming cost V 3 bases and J 3 bases; bases outside gene matches: 8. The CDR3, as DNA: TGTGCCAGCAGCTTCGGCTTCTTAGCGGGGGGGACAGATACGCAGTATTTT. This sequence encodes CASSFGFLAGGTDTQYF.

This chain connects TRBV23-1 to TRBJ1-5; D remains ambiguous. TRBV23-1 is assigned to the ORF class and has an uncertain function. This CDR3 is built from 17 residues. V was clipped by 1 base and J by 1 base, with 14 bases between them. The DNA of the CDR3 is TGCGCCAGCAGTCAATTCGCGAGGGTGCGGAGCAATCAGCCCCAGCATTTT. It specifies CASSQFARVRSNQPQHF.

The V and J genes are TRBV10-1 and TRBJ2-3, with D uncertain. CDR3 length equals 16 residues. In germline, CDR1 is WNHNN, CDR2 SYGVQD (reference sequence). V was clipped by 6 bases and J by 1 base, with 17 bases between them. The CDR3 nucleotides are TGCGCCAGCAGCGGTAGAACTTATAGTTGCACAGATACGCAGTATTTT. Translation: CASSGRTYSCTDTQYF.

The CDR3 sequence is CAWSVGGTEAFF. The CDR3 DNA is TGTGCCTGGAGTGTAGGGGGGACTGAAGCTTTCTTT. V usage is TRBV30 and J usage is TRBJ1-1; D may be TRBD1 (6 bases). V lost 0 bases, J lost 5 bases, and 7 bases lay in between. The V gene's germline CDR1 is GTSNPN and CDR2 SVGIG (reference sequence). The CDR3 runs 12 residues.

This rearrangement joins TRBV7-9 to TRBJ1-1; 7 bases map to TRBD1. Trimming cost V 1 base and J 8 bases; bases outside gene matches: 19. Germline CDR1 is SEHNR and CDR2 is FQNEAQ (reference sequence). The CDR3 spans 18 residues. The CDR3 loop reads CASSLDVVWGGGKGEAFF. The CDR3 nucleotides are TGTGCCAGCAGCTTAGACGTCGTTTGGGGAGGGGGCAAGGGAGAAGCTTTCTTT.

This clone was observed a few times. The CDR3 loop reads CASSERPGSFSNQPQHF. The CDR3 DNA follows: TGCGCCAGCAGTGAGAGGCCAGGGTCATTTAGCAATCAGCCCCAGCATTTT. This chain uses TRBV10-1 with TRBJ1-5; D perhaps matches TRBD1 (5 bases). CDR1 and CDR2 from the germline V gene are WNHNN and SYGVQD (reference sequence). The CDR3 runs 17 residues. Trimming removed 2 bases at V and 0 bases at J, with 14 bases between.

Sample share makes this clone medium-sized. This chain links TRBV6-6 with TRBJ1-6, with D perhaps TRBD1 (6 bases). V dropped 7 bases and J dropped 8 bases, with 18 bases sitting between them. CDR1 MNHNY and CDR2 SVGAGI come from the germline V gene (reference sequence). CDR3 length equals 15 residues. DNA of the CDR3: TGTGCCAGCAACCTACGGGACACGTCAGATTCACCCCTCCACTTT. Translation gives CASNLRDTSDSPLHF.

This chain uses TRBV4-1 with TRBJ1-5; no clear D gene. The CDR3 spans 17 residues. Trimming took 0 bases from V and 6 from J, leaving 18 bases between them. The V gene's germline CDR1 is MGHRA and CDR2 YSYEKL. In DNA, the CDR3 is TGCGCCAGCAGCCAAGATCGTCAGAGGCAAGGCGGTCAGCCCCAGCATTTT. This gives the protein CASSQDRQRQGGQPQHF.

The rearrangement uses TRBV27 and TRBJ2-5, with 8 bases that match TRBD1. This CDR3 is built from 16 residues. The germline V gene has CDR1 MNHEY and CDR2 SMNVEV (reference sequence). The trim removed 5 bases at V and 3 bases at J, leaving 11 bases unmatched. CDR3 sequence: CASSPGAGTGEETQYF. The CDR3, as DNA: TGTGCCAGCAGTCCCGGGGCCGGGACAGGAGAAGAGACCCAGTACTTC.

This clone is termed medium-sized. The V and J genes are TRBV5-5 and TRBJ2-3, with a tentative D call TRBD1 (6 bases). CDR3 length: 17 residues. V shed 4 bases and J shed 2 bases, with 20 bases lying between them. CDR1 SGHKS and CDR2 YYEKEE come from the germline V gene (reference sequence). CDR3 DNA sequence: TGTGCCAGCAGCACGGGACAAACTCTAGGCCCCACAGATACGCAGTATTTT. Residues: CASSTGQTLGPTDTQYF.